What follows is one T cell receptor (beta chain) and its context. Its specificity is not known. The data were taken from a study of a mutant IDH1 vaccine in newly diagnosed glioma. The CDR3 spans 12 residues. V shed 7 bases and J shed 2 bases, with 7 bases lying between them. Germline-derived CDR1 and CDR2 are SEHNR and FQNEAQ (reference sequence). The sample's time point: week 5, during vaccination. Topical imiquimod was applied with each vaccine dose, which held 300 ug of mutant IDH1 20-mer peptide. This table comes from immunoSEQ multiplex PCR, and its TCRdb copy is limited to in-frame clones, with some not included. The table shows roughly 40,000 clones, with approximately 93% occurring only once.

The chain couples TRBV7-9 to TRBJ2-3; no clear D. The source material was PBMCs, sampled from a glioma patient whose treatment included an IDH1 peptide vaccine. The TCR originated in a man aged 50 or older with glioma. Written as DNA, the CDR3 is TGTGCCAGCAAGTGGAACACAGATACGCAGTATTTT. It specifies CASKWNTDTQYF.